This T cell receptor beta chain comes out of a study of regulatory T cells in long-lasting Graves disease. Notes on the study in general: Gene preferences differed: TRBV28, TRBJ1-2, TRBJ2-5 in persistent cases.

Per the germline V gene, CDR1 is SGHRS and CDR2 is YFSETQ. Trimming removed 0 bases from V and 9 bases from J; junction bases left unmatched: 5. This CDR3 region has 14 residues. Sequencing libraries for TCR beta were prepared with iRepertoire HTBI primers and Arm-PCR of CDR3 regions. MiXCR, applied by TCRdb to the multiplex PCR reads, yields one record per CDR3 protein. The sample lists around 360,000 distinct CDR3 sequences, roughly 17% seen once, with roughly 21% in the top ten. This sample's time point: newly diagnosed GD, antithyroid drugs for less than 3 months. The TCR library used RNA extracted from PBMCs. This clonotype was observed at least ten times. Its antigen is as yet unknown. The sample also formed part of further work on T cells in Graves' hyperthyroidism and ophthalmopathy. That report adds: Patients were aged 18 to 65, had disease duration under 2 months, and had newly diagnosed hyperthyroidism. The model predicted ophthalmopathy a median around 6 months before onset.

The V call is TRBV5-1, the J call TRBJ2-1, with TRBD2 matching 8 bases. The source is a woman younger than 35 with Graves disease. Here the sequenced sample was peripheral blood mononuclear cells (PBMCs), taken at new diagnosis, from a patient treated with antithyroid drugs. The CDR3 region has the DNA TGCGCCAGCAGCTTGGAAGCGGGAGCTCTTGAGCAGTTCTTC. The encoded protein is CASSLEAGALEQFF.